This T cell receptor beta chain stems from a study of blood T cell repertoires in COVID-19. Some clones are missing from TCRdb's copy, which holds only in-frame ones; the method was immunoSEQ multiplex PCR. This table holds fewer than 250,000 clones, around four fifths found once. The germline V gene encodes CDR1 MGHRA and CDR2 YSYEKL. Trimming took 0 bases from V and 0 from J, leaving 12 bases between them. There are 18 residues in the CDR3. The sequence was collected from a woman in her 70s with active or convalescent COVID-19. The chain couples TRBV4-1 to TRBJ1-6; D is unclear. Sequenced material: peripheral blood. Here the CDR3 reads CASSQDTSSSSYNSPLHF. The CDR3 DNA is TGCGCCAGCAGCCAAGATACATCTTCTAGCTCCTATAATTCACCCCTCCACTTT.